What follows are 14 T cell receptor beta chains derived from one specimen sequenced in a study of T cell responses to AZD1222 COVID-19 vaccine. Sequencing used immunoSEQ multiplex PCR; TCRdb keeps in-frame clones, though not all of them. The table shows about 120,000 clones, with around 90% occurring only once. The source was peripheral blood, collected 28 days after the second AZD1222 dose. The receptors come from an adult who received the AZD1222 COVID-19 vaccine.

Regarding this clone: The same CDR3 is also encoded by other DNA sequences in this sample. The chain combines TRBV7-9 with TRBJ2-7, with 13 nucleotides matching TRBD2. The CDR3 has 14 amino acids. Trimming at V came to 5 bases and at J to 3 bases, leaving 1 base not matched to a gene. The germline V gene encodes CDR1 SEHNR and CDR2 FQNEAQ (reference sequence). The CDR3 sequence: CASSRTSGGYEQYF. The CDR3 nucleotides read TGTGCCAGCAGCAGGACTAGCGGGGGCTACGAGCAGTACTTC.

The rearrangement joins TRBV6-5 to TRBJ1-5; no reliable D call. From germline, CDR1 is MNHEY and CDR2 SVGAGI. The CDR3 spans 14 residues. Trimming pared 4 bases from V and 4 bases from J, leaving 11 bases between. The CDR3 protein is CASSSGSQNQPQHF. CDR3 nucleotide sequence: TGTGCCAGCAGTTCGGGGTCGCAAAATCAGCCCCAGCATTTT.

The chain uses TRBV19 and TRBJ1-4; 7 nucleotides match TRBD1. The V gene end was trimmed by 5 bases and the J gene end by 1 base; junction bases not matched to a gene: 7. This CDR3 contains 16 residues. Germline values: CDR1 LNHDA, CDR2 SQIVND (reference sequence). This chain's CDR3 is CASSVISGGTNEKLFF. The CDR3 DNA is TGTGCCAGTAGTGTGATCTCAGGGGGAACTAATGAAAAACTGTTTTTT.

V usage is TRBV30 and J usage is TRBJ1-3, with TRBD1 as a possible D gene (5 bases). The CDR3 sequence is 14 residues long. Trimming stripped 1 base from V and 5 bases from J, with 12 bases between. Germline V gene sequence: CDR1 GTSNPN, CDR2 SVGIG (reference sequence). Here the CDR3 DNA reads TGTGCCTGGAGTGGGGGCAGGATTAGAAACACCATATATTTT. This codes for CAWSGGRIRNTIYF.

The V call is TRBV18, the J call TRBJ2-1, with D perhaps TRBD2 (6 bases). The CDR3 is 14 amino acids. Per germline, CDR1 KGHSH and CDR2 LQKENI. With 3 bases removed from V and 6 bases from J, the gap between germline ends came to 12 bases. The CDR3 sequence is CASSPVGGSNEQFF. CDR3 coding DNA: TGTGCCAGCTCACCCGTGGGAGGTTCCAATGAGCAGTTCTTC.

This chain uses TRBV7-2 with TRBJ1-6; D is unclear. The CDR3 totals 15 residues. Between the trimmed V and J ends, which lost 0 bases and 8 bases, there was a span of 11 bases. CDR1 is SGHTA, CDR2 FQGNSA, per germline. CDR3 bases: TGTGCCAGCAGCTTAGCCACACAATGGGATTCACCCCTCCACTTT. Encoded protein: CASSLATQWDSPLHF. Full variable domain (outside the CDR3, taken from reference TRBV7-2 and TRBJ1-6): GAGVSQSPSNKVTEKGKDVELRCDPISGHTALYWYRQSLGQGLEFLIYFQGNSAPDKSGLPSDRFSAERTGGSVSTLTIQRTQQEDSAVYLCASSLATQWDSPLHFGNGTRLTVT.

This chain joins TRBV3-1 (or the pseudogene TRBV3-2) and TRBJ1-2; no clear D. This CDR3 comprises 13 residues. Germline loops: CDR1 LGHDT, CDR2 YNNKEL (reference sequence). Trimming pared 2 bases from V and 4 bases from J, leaving 8 bases between. CDR3 DNA sequence: TGTGCCAGCAGCCAATGGGTCGGCTATGGCTACACCTTC. Translated, it gives CASSQWVGYGYTF.

CDR3 loop: CASSEALRTPLHF. In DNA form, the CDR3 reads TGTGCCAGCAGTGAAGCGCTTAGGACACCCCTCCACTTT. The chain carries TRBV6-1 and TRBJ1-6; D is uncertain. In germline, CDR1 is MNHNS, CDR2 SASEGT. Trimming took 0 bases from V and 11 from J, leaving 8 bases between them. This CDR3 is 13 amino acids long.

The chain combines TRBV7-8 with TRBJ2-7; possibly TRBD1 or TRBD2 for D (5 bases each). The length of the CDR3 is 14 residues. The V and J ends lost 3 bases and 2 bases respectively, with 11 bases between them. From germline, CDR1 is SGHVS and CDR2 FQNEAQ. CDR3 DNA: TGTGCCAGCAGCTTGGGCAGGGAGACCTACGAGCAGTACTTC. Amino acids: CASSLGRETYEQYF.

A word on this clone: An end of the junction does not agree with germline; a read error may underlie this. The chain links TRBV5-6 to TRBJ2-1; 13 positions agree with TRBD2. Germline CDR1 is SGHDT and CDR2 is YYEEEE. The CDR3 consists of 17 residues. CDR3 sequence reads: CASSFWAGLAGYNEQFF. The CDR3 nucleotides are TGTGCCAGCAGCTTTTGGGCGGGACTAGCGGGGTACAATGAACAGTTCTTC. Drawing the rest from reference TRBV5-6 and TRBJ2-1, the complete variable domain is DAGVTQSPTHLIKTRGQQVTLRCSPKSGHDTVSWYQQALGQGPQFIFQYYEEEERQRGNFPDRFSGHQFPNYSSELNVNALLLGDSALYLCASSFWAGLAGYNEQFFGPGTRLTVL.

The genes are TRBV12-3 or TRBV12-4 and TRBJ1-2; tentatively, D is TRBD1 (5 bases). The CDR3 is made up of 13 amino acids. V was pared by 5 bases and J by 4 bases, with 11 bases between. In DNA form, the CDR3 reads TGTGCCAGCAGTGCTTGGCAGGGCTATGGCTACACCTTC. It codes for CASSAWQGYGYTF.

The rearrangement uses TRBV9 and TRBJ1-5; 7 bases agree with TRBD1. Trimming took 3 bases from V and 3 from J; bases not matched to a gene: 6. Germline V gives CDR1 SGDLS, CDR2 YYNGEE. The CDR3 is 15 amino acids. This CDR3 is CASSAQGGDNQPQHF. In DNA form, the CDR3 reads TGTGCCAGCAGCGCCCAGGGGGGCGACAATCAGCCCCAGCATTTT.

The rearrangement uses TRBV6-6 and TRBJ1-2, with D perhaps matching TRBD1 (5 bases). Germline values: CDR1 MNHNY, CDR2 SVGAGI (reference sequence). The CDR3 consists of 12 residues. The germline V and J ends were trimmed by 5 bases and 7 bases, with 11 bases remaining between them. Here the CDR3 DNA reads TGTGCCAGCAGTCCCAGGGTTAGTGGCTACACCTTC. This encodes CASSPRVSGYTF.

The chain carries TRBV6-2 or TRBV6-3 and TRBJ2-7; TRBD1 aligns across 10 bases. CDR3 length: 17 residues. Trimming removed 1 base from V and 3 bases from J; junction bases left unmatched: 9. Germline V gene sequence: CDR1 MNHEY, CDR2 SVGEGT. CDR3 DNA sequence: TGTGCCAGCAGTTACTACCCGGGACAGGGGCTCTACTACGAGCAGTACTTC. Translation: CASSYYPGQGLYYEQYF.